The source of this TCR beta chain is a study of graft-versus-host responses after intestinal transplantation (dated by TCRdb to the early 2020s). Looking at the study overall: Recipients received multivisceral, liver-intestinal, or isolated intestinal transplants. All recipients received anti-thymocyte globulin induction followed by maintenance tacrolimus and steroids for about three years. After intestinal transplantation, graft-versus-host and host-versus-graft alloreactive T cell clones were followed in the graft, circulation and bone marrow using bulk TCR-beta CDR3 sequencing. To identify alloreactive clones, pre-transplant mixed lymphocyte reaction products were sequenced and compared with unstimulated pre-transplant donor and recipient T cells. Of the roughly 23 intestinal transplant recipients enrolled in the cohort, one of whom was a retransplant, a few patients without pretransplant specimens were excluded. A peak of at least 4% donor T cells among recipient peripheral blood mononuclear cells was the definition used for donor T cell macrochimerism. Samples from a few later patients were sequenced in-house on an Illumina MiSeq with MiXCR processing rather than by the commercial service.

Libraries were prepared through the immunoSEQ multiplex PCR assay. For most patients, genomic DNA was isolated using the Qiagen DNeasy Blood and Tissue Kit and was shipped frozen to Adaptive Biotechnologies for TCR sequencing. For most patients, high-throughput TCR-beta CDR3 sequencing of genomic DNA was performed by Adaptive Biotechnologies. In the paper's pipeline: TCR sequencing data were retrieved from Adaptive's ImmunoSEQ software for about 17 patients, whereas three other patients were processed with MiXCR and VDJtools. CD4 versus CD8 sorting errors were corrected by removing sequences found in both subsets at a frequency ratio below 5:1. CDR3 nucleotide sequences shared by donor and recipient were removed because the origin of these sequences could not be assigned. To be classed as alloreactive, a clone needed at least 2-fold expansion over unstimulated cells and a minimum CFSE-low frequency of 0.002% (template counts) or 0.001% (read counts). A clone was considered mappable if detected in the sequenced pre-transplant spleen, lymph node, or MLR CFSE-low populations of the donor or recipient. Cumulative frequency of alloreactive clones was calculated as a percentage of all sequences weighted by copy number. TCRdb carries this immuneACCESS record with in-frame sequences only. Its versions omit some clonotypes, under half of them owing to an unresolved V gene in the studies checked, with the rest unexplained. D and trimming come from the DNA, and the V and J calls and clone size come from that table. The sample data list 75,000 to 100,000 clones, and 90% to 95% of these were observed just once. Roughly 0.2% of the sample goes to the ten largest clones.

General study outcomes and caveats: GvH clones were detected in recipient bone marrow, and some appeared earlier in ileal mucosa or blood, consistent with an intestinal mucosal origin. High GvH to HvG T cell clonal ratios were observed in the allografts of patients with donor T cell macrochimerism. Conclusions were limited by the relatively low number and heterogeneity of intestinal transplant patients. Early after transplant, peak levels of circulating GvH clones were associated with declines in HvG clones.

This clone has a single count. This clone's antigen is unknown. Per-base qualities were not stored, and no clone one base away is much larger. The CDR3, cysteine through phenylalanine, is 16 amino acids long. Of all the DNA, just the CDR3 is kept, 48 bases in frame from base 1. V is trimmed back by 6 bases and J by 4 bases, and the junction contains 13 bases that no gene match accounts for. CDR1 and CDR2 are drawn from the germline V gene (reference sequence): MNHNY, SVGAGI. The sample's time point label, decoded: cells obtained before transplantation from donor or recipient. CD3+CD4+ and CD3+CD8+ populations were FACS-sorted from unstimulated pre-transplant donor and recipient cells taken from spleen or lymph nodes.

The chain joins TRBV6-6 to TRBJ2-3, with 7 middle bases fitting TRBD1. The sequences come from unstimulated CD4+ T cells sorted from spleen or lymph node cells, collected before transplant. This receptor was identified in a human donor who was the organ donor for an intestinal transplant. For the CDR3, the sequence is CASSLQRQGGADTQYF. The nucleotide sequence reads TGTGCCAGCAGCCTCCAGAGACAGGGTGGCGCAGATACGCAGTATTTT.